Listed below are T cell receptor beta chains from one sample, sequenced in a study of early T cells in non-severe SARS-CoV-2 infection. MiXCR, run by TCRdb on the 5' RACE reads, gives a single entry per CDR3 protein. The repertoire has tens of thousands of distinct CDR3 sequences, less than 20% of them found once; the top ten carry 10% to 15%. The sample taken for sequencing was whole blood. The receptors shown here come from an adult who was a healthcare worker with PCR-confirmed SARS-CoV-2 infection or an uninfected control (not recorded which). CDR3s include the opening cysteine and the closing phenylalanine or tryptophan. Each record gives: clone size, D gene, J gene, V gene, CDR3 DNA, CDR3 protein. D genes are given only for firm matches. Only part of the rows carry a size: once, few, many, or a class if the clone is expanded.

>NA|NA|TRBJ2-7|TRBV6-6
TGTGCCAGCAGTTCCACAACCTACGAGCAGTACTTC
CASSSTTYEQYF
>many|NA|TRBJ2-7|TRBV6-2/TRBV6-3
TGTGCCAGCAATGAGTTTTCCTACGAGCAGTACTTC
CASNEFSYEQYF
>NA|NA|TRBJ2-5|TRBV20-1
TGCAGTGCTAGGATACTAGACGAAGAGACCCAGTACTTC
CSARILDEETQYF
>few|NA|TRBJ1-4|TRBV20-1
TGCAGTGCTAGAGATCTCCTTCGACTTAATGAAAAACTGTTTTTT
CSARDLLRLNEKLFF
>NA|TRBD2|TRBJ2-1|TRBV3-1
TGTGCCAGCAGCGGGACTTCTCAATCGGGGGGTACCTACAATGAGCAGTTCTTC
CASSGTSQSGGTYNEQFF
>few|NA|TRBJ2-2|TRBV4-2
TGTGCCAGCAGCCAAGCGGCTCACACCGGGGAGCTGTTTTTT
CASSQAAHTGELFF
>few|TRBD1|TRBJ2-5|TRBV19
TGTGCCAGTAGTCCCGACAGGGTCGAGACCCAGTACTTC
CASSPDRVETQYF
>NA|NA|TRBJ1-2|TRBV7-2
TGTGCCAGCAGCCTAGACAGACTCTATGGCTACACCTTC
CASSLDRLYGYTF
>few|TRBD2|TRBJ2-3|TRBV11-3
TGTGCCAGCAGCTTAGGGCTAGCGGCAGATACGCAGTATTTT
CASSLGLAADTQYF
>few|TRBD1|TRBJ2-7|TRBV2
TGTGCCAGCAGTGATCCTGGACAGGGCCCATCCTACGAGCAGTACTTC
CASSDPGQGPSYEQYF
>many|NA|TRBJ2-7|TRBV20-1
TGCAGTGCTAGTCGAAACGACGAGCAGTACTTC
CSASRNDEQYF
>NA|NA|TRBJ1-6|TRBV9
TGTGCCAGCAGCGCTGAACCCTATAATTCACCCCTCCACTTT
CASSAEPYNSPLHF
>NA|TRBD2|TRBJ2-1|TRBV28
TGTGCCAGCAAACCTCCGGGACTAGTTTTCAATGAGCAGTTCTTC
CASKPPGLVFNEQFF
>NA|NA|TRBJ2-2|TRBV15
TGTGCCACCAGCAGAGGCGGGGTCACCGGGGAGCTGTTTTTT
CATSRGGVTGELFF
>NA|TRBD1|TRBJ2-7|TRBV6-6
TGTGCCAGCAGTTACTCGATTGACAGGGCACACGAGCAGTACTTC
CASSYSIDRAHEQYF
>NA|NA|TRBJ2-5|TRBV7-6
TGTGCCAGCGGTGGAGGGCAAGAGACCCAGTACTTC
CASGGGQETQYF
>few|TRBD2|TRBJ2-1|TRBV6-5
TGTGCCAGCAGTTATAGCTCTCTAGCGGGAGGTGTGGCTGAGCAGTTCTTC
CASSYSSLAGGVAEQFF
>few|TRBD1|TRBJ2-7|TRBV27
TGTGCCAGCAGTATGACAGGGATCTACGAGCAGTACTTC
CASSMTGIYEQYF
>few|NA|TRBJ1-1|TRBV7-6
TGTGCCAGCAGCCCGTTACGTGTGAACACTGAAGCTTTCTTT
CASSPLRVNTEAFF
>NA|TRBD1|TRBJ1-5|TRBV20-1
TGCAGTGCTAGCCAGGGGGCAGGTCAGCCCCAGCATTTT
CSASQGAGQPQHF
>few|NA|TRBJ2-1|TRBV4-3
TGCGCCAGCAGCCACGGGACTGTTCTCTCCTACAATGAGCAGTTCTTC
CASSHGTVLSYNEQFF
>many|TRBD1|TRBJ2-5|TRBV2
TGTGCCAGCAGAAGACAGGGGGGACCCCAAGAGACCCAGTACTTC
CASRRQGGPQETQYF
>NA|TRBD1|TRBJ2-1|TRBV12-3/TRBV12-4
TGTGCCAGCACCGAAGCTGGACAGGACCGGGCGAATGAGCAGTTCTTC
CASTEAGQDRANEQFF
>many|NA|TRBJ2-7|TRBV2
TGTGCCAGCCGTTACGCGGGGGCCGAGCAGTACTTC
CASRYAGAEQYF
>NA|TRBD2|TRBJ2-1|TRBV4-3
TGCGCCAGCAGCCAGGCTAGCGGCTCCTCCTACAATGAGCAGTTCTTC
CASSQASGSSYNEQFF
>NA|NA|TRBJ2-7|TRBV5-6
TGTGCCAGCACCGGCCGGGTGAGCTCCTACGAGCAGTACTTC
CASTGRVSSYEQYF
>NA|NA|TRBJ2-1|TRBV20-1
TGCAGTGCTCCACAGGACCGGGACGCAACGTACAATGAGCAGTTCTTC
CSAPQDRDATYNEQFF
>few|NA|TRBJ2-7|TRBV28
TGTGCCAGCAGTTTATGGTCAGATCCGCCCTACGAGCAGTACTTC
CASSLWSDPPYEQYF
>NA|TRBD1|TRBJ1-3|TRBV5-1
TGCGCCAGCAGCTTACAGGGGACGGAGGCCACCATATATTTT
CASSLQGTEATIYF
>NA|NA|TRBJ2-3|TRBV4-3
TGCGCCAGCAGCCAAAGCCCGGGCGGTAGCACAGATACGCAGTATTTT
CASSQSPGGSTDTQYF
>few|NA|TRBJ2-1|TRBV20-1
TGCAGTGCGCGGACACCTGGGTTGTCGGTTGAGCAGTTCTTC
CSARTPGLSVEQFF
>few|NA|TRBJ2-4|TRBV5-1
TGCGCCAGCAGCTTGGGGGGAGTGGATAACATTCAGTACTTC
CASSLGGVDNIQYF
>NA|NA|TRBJ2-2|TRBV5-6
TGTGCCAGCAGCCCCCGCCCCCCCCAGGGGAAGGCCGGGGAGCTGTTTTTT
CASSPRPPQGKAGELFF
>NA|NA|TRBJ2-5|TRBV6-6
TGTGCCAGCAGTTACTTGGGGACTCAAGAGACCCAGTACTTC
CASSYLGTQETQYF
>NA|NA|TRBJ1-4|TRBV5-1
TGCGCCAGCAGCTTGGCCGGACACACAACTAATGAAAAACTGTTTTTT
CASSLAGHTTNEKLFF
>NA|NA|TRBJ2-7|TRBV7-8
TGTGCCAGCAGCTTAGGAAGCGACCCTTACGAGCAGTACTTC
CASSLGSDPYEQYF
>few|NA|TRBJ1-5|TRBV2
TGTGCCAGCGGGGGTTTCGGGAACAGCAATCAGCCCCAGCATTTT
CASGGFGNSNQPQHF
>NA|NA|TRBJ1-4|TRBV29-1
TGCAGCGTTGTGGTAAACAGCGCAACTAATGAAAAACTGTTTTTT
CSVVVNSATNEKLFF
>NA|NA|TRBJ2-2|TRBV9
TGTGCCAGCAGCGTGTGGGAAACCGGGGAGCTGTTTTTT
CASSVWETGELFF
>many|NA|TRBJ2-7|TRBV7-8
TGTGCCAGCAGCCCTCCCCCGGGATACGAGCAGTACTTC
CASSPPPGYEQYF
>many|NA|TRBJ2-1|TRBV28
TGTGCCAGCGTCTGGGACGGGGAATACAATGAGCAGTTCTTC
CASVWDGEYNEQFF